This TCR beta chain was sequenced during a study of CD8 T cells in Susac syndrome. Reverse transcription of roughly 0.45 to 1 ug RNA was carried out with random hexamers. In TCRdb, the immunoSEQ multiplex PCR reads were re-called with MiXCR into one record per CDR3 protein. The table shows roughly 200,000 distinct CDR3 sequences, with approximately 95% occurring only once. From germline, CDR1 is SNHLY and CDR2 FYNNEI. CDR3 size: 14 residues. Trimming cost V 7 bases and J 0 bases, with 13 bases left between them. The sequencing input was CD4+ T cells from PBMCs. V is TRBV2 and J is TRBJ2-7; D perhaps matches TRBD1 (7 bases). This receptor was identified in a human donor in good health. CDR3 DNA sequence: TGTGCCAGCACGGGGGACAGCTTCTCCTACGAGCAGTACTTC. Translation: CASTGDSFSYEQYF.